This T cell receptor (beta chain) came from a study of T cell repertoires in cytomegalovirus infection. Across the whole study: Matching HLA type and CMV infection were both indicated by public TCR beta signatures.

The CDR3 is 15 residues long. V lost 5 bases and J lost 7; bases outside the gene matches: 10. In germline, CDR1 is SGHKS, CDR2 YYEKEE (reference sequence). This clonotype was seen more than once but under ten times. Its antigen is unknown. TCRdb re-called the reads with MiXCR, one entry per CDR3 protein. This table holds approximately 1,000,000 distinct CDR3 sequences, around a third found once. Findings of the study overall: Clonotype analysis showed dominance of the ex vivo response by HLA-C-restricted CMV-specific TCR beta clonotypes. Cumulative public TCR beta family frequency identified CMV carriers with the relevant HLA.

The TCR was taken from a human donor in good health (CMV status not recorded). Some clones in this sample may be carry-over from other donors' samples. This chain uses TRBV5-5 with TRBJ2-1; 9 bases fit TRBD2. The specimen was cultured CD8+ T cells from PBMCs, collected from culture after CMV antigen stimulation. CDR3 in DNA: TGTGCCAGCAGTTCTGGGAGCGGGGGGTCAAATGAGCAGTTCTTC. This gives the protein CASSSGSGGSNEQFF.